A selection of T cell receptor beta chains follows, all from one sample in a study of T cell responses to AZD1222 COVID-19 vaccine. Repertoires were generated with immunoSEQ multiplex PCR, while TCRdb's copy carries only in-frame clones and drops some. Of about 120,000 clones in the sample, about 90% were seen once. This sample comprised peripheral blood, obtained on day 0 of AZD1222 vaccination. Receptor source: an adult in good health. The CDR3 runs from the conserved cysteine through the conserved F or W. Fields, in order: D gene, CDR3 length, J gene, V gene, clone size, CDR3 DNA, CDR3 protein. The D gene is left open where the match is weak. Not all rows give a size; the values are once, few, many and, for expanded clones, a class.

d_call: -
cdr3_length: 13
j_call: TRBJ1-1
v_call: TRBV6-6
clone_size: -
cdr3_nt: TGTGCCGTTCGGCGCCCTTCGAACACTGAAGCTTTCTTT
cdr3_aa: CAVRRPSNTEAFF

d_call: TRBD1
cdr3_length: 12
j_call: TRBJ2-7
v_call: TRBV6-5
clone_size: -
cdr3_nt: TGTGCCATCCGCAGGGGGCAGAACGAGCAGTACTTC
cdr3_aa: CAIRRGQNEQYF

d_call: TRBD1
cdr3_length: 11
j_call: TRBJ1-1
v_call: TRBV28
clone_size: -
cdr3_nt: TGTGCCAGCAGGACCACAGGGGCAGCTTTCTTT
cdr3_aa: CASRTTGAAFF

d_call: TRBD1
cdr3_length: 18
j_call: TRBJ1-1
v_call: TRBV7-8
clone_size: -
cdr3_nt: TGTGCCAGCAGCACCTCCCGGACAGGACTGGGCCTGAACACTGAAGCTTTCTTT
cdr3_aa: CASSTSRTGLGLNTEAFF

d_call: -
cdr3_length: 14
j_call: TRBJ2-3
v_call: TRBV10-3
clone_size: -
cdr3_nt: TGTGCCATCAGTGATATCGCGGGGGCCGAGACGCAGTATTTT
cdr3_aa: CAISDIAGAETQYF

d_call: TRBD2
cdr3_length: 15
j_call: TRBJ2-7
v_call: TRBV6-6
clone_size: -
cdr3_nt: TGTGCCAGCAGTAAGGTGGCTAGCGGGAGCTACGAGCAGTACTTC
cdr3_aa: CASSKVASGSYEQYF

d_call: TRBD1
cdr3_length: 17
j_call: TRBJ2-1
v_call: TRBV5-1
clone_size: few
cdr3_nt: TGCGCCAGCAGTTGGTTCTCCGGGACAGGGCCCTACAATGAGCAGTTCTTC
cdr3_aa: CASSWFSGTGPYNEQFF

d_call: -
cdr3_length: 17
j_call: TRBJ1-5
v_call: TRBV2
clone_size: -
cdr3_nt: TGTGCCAGCAGTGAGGGGGGAACGTTAAAGAGCAATCAGCCCCAGCATTTT
cdr3_aa: CASSEGGTLKSNQPQHF

d_call: -
cdr3_length: 14
j_call: TRBJ1-2
v_call: TRBV7-2
clone_size: -
cdr3_nt: TGTGCCAGCAGCTTAGCGCCCGCTAACTATGGCTACACCTTC
cdr3_aa: CASSLAPANYGYTF

d_call: -
cdr3_length: 15
j_call: TRBJ1-6
v_call: TRBV28
clone_size: -
cdr3_nt: TGTGCCAGTCTTGAGGGAAGCTCCTATAATTCACCCCTCCACTTT
cdr3_aa: CASLEGSSYNSPLHF

d_call: TRBD1
cdr3_length: 15
j_call: TRBJ1-6
v_call: TRBV18
clone_size: -
cdr3_nt: TGTGCCAGCTCAAGGGGGACAGGGGCAGATTCACCCCTCCACTTT
cdr3_aa: CASSRGTGADSPLHF

d_call: -
cdr3_length: 13
j_call: TRBJ2-2
v_call: TRBV21-1
clone_size: -
cdr3_nt: TGTGCCAGCAGCAAAGTAGGGGGCCCCCAGCTGTTTTTT
cdr3_aa: CASSKVGGPQLFF

d_call: -
cdr3_length: 14
j_call: TRBJ2-7
v_call: TRBV24-1
clone_size: -
cdr3_nt: TGTGCCACTCCAGTCAACCGGACTGGATACGAGCAGTACTTC
cdr3_aa: CATPVNRTGYEQYF

d_call: -
cdr3_length: 12
j_call: TRBJ2-3
v_call: TRBV2
clone_size: -
cdr3_nt: TGTGCCAGCAGTCCCCTAGGGGATACGCAGTATTTT
cdr3_aa: CASSPLGDTQYF

d_call: -
cdr3_length: 12
j_call: TRBJ2-4
v_call: TRBV12-3/TRBV12-4
clone_size: -
cdr3_nt: TGTGCCAGCAGTTTTTCTAGAAACATTCAGTACTTC
cdr3_aa: CASSFSRNIQYF

d_call: TRBD2
cdr3_length: 17
j_call: TRBJ2-3
v_call: TRBV7-3
clone_size: -
cdr3_nt: TGTGCCAGCAGCTGGGGCCTTGCGGGAGGCAGCACAGATACGCAGTATTTT
cdr3_aa: CASSWGLAGGSTDTQYF

d_call: TRBD1
cdr3_length: 15
j_call: TRBJ2-7
v_call: TRBV19
clone_size: -
cdr3_nt: TGTGCCAGTAGTAGAGGGACAGGGGGCACCTACGAGCAGTACTTC
cdr3_aa: CASSRGTGGTYEQYF

d_call: TRBD2
cdr3_length: 19
j_call: TRBJ2-2
v_call: TRBV10-1
clone_size: -
cdr3_nt: TGCGCCAGCAGTGAGTCCGAACTAGCGGGAGCGGGGAACACCGGGGAGCTGTTTTTT
cdr3_aa: CASSESELAGAGNTGELFF

d_call: -
cdr3_length: 13
j_call: TRBJ1-2
v_call: TRBV11-3
clone_size: -
cdr3_nt: TGTGCCAGCAGCTTAGCGGCAGGGAATGGCTACACCTTC
cdr3_aa: CASSLAAGNGYTF

d_call: -
cdr3_length: 14
j_call: TRBJ1-1
v_call: TRBV3-1/TRBV3-2
clone_size: -
cdr3_nt: TGTGCCAGCACTCGATCGGAAGCGAACACTGAAGCTTTCTTT
cdr3_aa: CASTRSEANTEAFF

d_call: -
cdr3_length: 16
j_call: TRBJ2-1
v_call: TRBV5-8
clone_size: once
cdr3_nt: TGTGCCAGCAGCCCCACAGGGGGGGGAGCGTACAATGAGCAGTTCTTC
cdr3_aa: CASSPTGGGAYNEQFF

d_call: TRBD1
cdr3_length: 14
j_call: TRBJ1-2
v_call: TRBV9
clone_size: -
cdr3_nt: TGTGCCAGCAGCCCCGGGACAGCGCTATATGGCTACACCTTC
cdr3_aa: CASSPGTALYGYTF

d_call: -
cdr3_length: 13
j_call: TRBJ2-5
v_call: TRBV28
clone_size: -
cdr3_nt: TGTGCCAGCAGTCTCGCGGGGTGGGAGACCCAGTACTTC
cdr3_aa: CASSLAGWETQYF

d_call: -
cdr3_length: 12
j_call: TRBJ2-7
v_call: TRBV5-1
clone_size: -
cdr3_nt: TGCGCCAGCAGCCCTGGTCGCTACGAGCAGTACTTC
cdr3_aa: CASSPGRYEQYF

d_call: TRBD1
cdr3_length: 13
j_call: TRBJ2-7
v_call: TRBV24-1
clone_size: -
cdr3_nt: TGTGCCACAGGGGACAGTAGCTCCTACGAGCAGTACTTC
cdr3_aa: CATGDSSSYEQYF

d_call: -
cdr3_length: 12
j_call: TRBJ2-1
v_call: TRBV28
clone_size: -
cdr3_nt: TGTGCCAGCAGTTTATGGGCGGATGAGCAGTTCTTC
cdr3_aa: CASSLWADEQFF

d_call: TRBD2
cdr3_length: 15
j_call: TRBJ2-1
v_call: TRBV9
clone_size: -
cdr3_nt: TGTGCCAGCAGCGTCGTACTAGCGGGGTACAATGAGCAGTTCTTC
cdr3_aa: CASSVVLAGYNEQFF

d_call: -
cdr3_length: 17
j_call: TRBJ2-1
v_call: TRBV7-9
clone_size: once
cdr3_nt: TGTGCCAGCAGCTCCTCCCCTGGACAGCGGGAAAACAATGAGCAGTTCTTC
cdr3_aa: CASSSSPGQRENNEQFF

d_call: -
cdr3_length: 15
j_call: TRBJ2-3
v_call: TRBV18
clone_size: -
cdr3_nt: TGTGCCAGCTCACCTAGTCACAGCTTTTCAGATACGCAGTATTTT
cdr3_aa: CASSPSHSFSDTQYF

d_call: TRBD1
cdr3_length: 17
j_call: TRBJ1-3
v_call: TRBV18
clone_size: once
cdr3_nt: TGTGCCAGCTCACCAAACACAGGGGGCAGCGCTGGAAACACCATATATTTT
cdr3_aa: CASSPNTGGSAGNTIYF

d_call: TRBD2
cdr3_length: 15
j_call: TRBJ2-3
v_call: TRBV19
clone_size: few
cdr3_nt: TGTGCCAGTAGTGTAGCGGGGGGGCCATCGTATACGCAGTATTTT
cdr3_aa: CASSVAGGPSYTQYF

d_call: -
cdr3_length: 14
j_call: TRBJ1-1
v_call: TRBV3-1/TRBV3-2
clone_size: -
cdr3_nt: TGTGCCAGCAGCCAACAGGACCTCAACACTGAAGCTTTCTTT
cdr3_aa: CASSQQDLNTEAFF

d_call: -
cdr3_length: 13
j_call: TRBJ2-7
v_call: TRBV28
clone_size: few
cdr3_nt: TGTGCCAGCAGCGTTGAGAGAACCTACGAGCAGTACTTC
cdr3_aa: CASSVERTYEQYF

d_call: -
cdr3_length: 13
j_call: TRBJ2-7
v_call: TRBV25-1
clone_size: -
cdr3_nt: TGTGCCAGCAGCGAGGCCTCAACCTACGAGCAGTACTTC
cdr3_aa: CASSEASTYEQYF

d_call: TRBD2
cdr3_length: 15
j_call: TRBJ2-1
v_call: TRBV7-3
clone_size: -
cdr3_nt: TGTGCCAGCAGCTTAATGGGACTAGAATTGGGTGAGCAGTTCTTC
cdr3_aa: CASSLMGLELGEQFF

d_call: TRBD1
cdr3_length: 14
j_call: TRBJ1-6
v_call: TRBV7-8
clone_size: -
cdr3_nt: TGTGCCAGCGGACTGACAGGGGCCCGTTCACCCCTCCACTTT
cdr3_aa: CASGLTGARSPLHF

d_call: TRBD1
cdr3_length: 16
j_call: TRBJ1-2
v_call: TRBV27
clone_size: -
cdr3_nt: TGTGCCAGCAGTCCCTCGACAGGGTGGTCCCTCTATGGCTACACCTTC
cdr3_aa: CASSPSTGWSLYGYTF

d_call: -
cdr3_length: 13
j_call: TRBJ1-2
v_call: TRBV5-1
clone_size: -
cdr3_nt: TGCGCCAGCAGACCCGGGACCGGCTATGGCTACACCTTC
cdr3_aa: CASRPGTGYGYTF

d_call: -
cdr3_length: 9
j_call: TRBJ2-5
v_call: TRBV7-5
clone_size: -
cdr3_nt: TGTGCCAGAAAAGAGACCCAGTACTTC
cdr3_aa: CARKETQYF